This TCR beta chain stems from a study of blood T cells in healthy people across ages. Through a sample-barcoded 5' primer and a J-beta primer mix, a second PCR was run for 7 to 11 cycles. A single record per CDR3 protein comes from TCRdb applying MiXCR to the 5' RACE reads. The sample records fewer than 2 million distinct CDR3 sequences, around 40% being singletons. Findings and limits, study-wide: The CMV status of each donor remained undetermined, and this could have confounded shifts in expanded clonotypes.

J gave up 6 bases and V 5 bases, and 14 bases lay outside the gene matches. CDR3 length: 16 residues. CDR1 is SGHTA and CDR2 is FQGNSA in the germline V gene. Total RNA, at least 6 micrograms per sample, was extracted from PBMCs. This clonotype occurred a few times. Its cognate antigen is unknown. V usage is TRBV7-2 and J usage is TRBJ2-5; the match to TRBD2 covers 8 bases. The sequence came from a human donor in good health. Sequenced material: blood. The CDR3 here is CASSTSTRGGRQTQYF. CDR3 in DNA: TGTGCCAGCAGCACCTCCACCCGGGGGGGCAGGCAGACCCAGTACTTC.